One sample yielded the 32 T cell receptor beta chains listed below, sequenced in a study of read filtering for tumor transcriptome and immune sequencing. The library was built from about 400 ng RNA with molecular barcoded adaptors for alpha/delta and beta/gamma chains. TCRdb used MiXCR to reprocess the reads, holding one entry per CDR3 protein. Of approximately 65,000 distinct CDR3 sequences in the sample, approximately 14% are singletons; the top ten hold approximately 47%. Sequencing was carried out using a population of CD138-negative cells sorted from bone marrow. The receptors originated from a donor at least 40 years old with multiple myeloma.

The sample holds many counts of this clonotype. This chain joins TRBV30 and TRBJ1-1, with D possibly matching TRBD1 (6 bases). Between the trimmed V and J ends, which lost 0 bases and 1 base, there was a span of 12 bases. Germline V gene data show CDR1 as GTSNPN and CDR2 as SVGIG (reference sequence). This CDR3 is 15 amino acids long. This CDR3 is CAWSVFGGANTEAFF. CDR3 sequence (DNA): TGTGCCTGGAGTGTATTCGGGGGGGCGAACACTGAAGCTTTCTTT.

This clonotype has only one observation. This may be a read error: a much more frequent sequence differs by one nucleotide. The CDR3 sequence is CASSHTKGELFF. CDR3 bases: TGTGCCAGCAGCCACACCAAGGGGGAGCTGTTTTTT. The V and J genes are TRBV27 and TRBJ2-2; the D is unclear. Germline lookup yields CDR1 MNHEY and CDR2 SMNVEV (reference sequence). This CDR3 spans 12 amino acids. V was cut by 6 bases and J by 8 bases, with 10 bases left in between.

Many counts were recorded for this clonotype. The chain joins TRBV29-1 to TRBJ1-1; no clear D. The CDR3 is made up of 12 amino acids. CDR1 SQVTM and CDR2 ANQGSEA come from the germline V gene. V lost 6 bases to trimming and J lost 1 base, with 9 bases between them. DNA of the CDR3: TGCAGCGTGAAAGAGACGAACACTGAAGCTTTCTTT. Amino acid sequence: CSVKETNTEAFF.

This clonotype was observed at least ten times. The gene calls are TRBV20-1 and TRBJ1-2; D is uncertain. The CDR3 spans 12 residues. The germline CDR1 and CDR2 sequences are DFQATT and SNEGSKA (reference sequence). V gave up 3 bases and J gave up 0 bases, with 5 bases separating them. CDR3 region: CSARVANYGYTF. The CDR3 nucleotides are TGCAGTGCTAGGGTCGCTAACTATGGCTACACCTTC.

This clonotype was detected a few times. The rearrangement uses TRBV20-1 and TRBJ1-3; D may be TRBD1 (5 bases). The germline V and J ends were trimmed by 7 bases and 4 bases, with 14 bases remaining between them. Germline V lookup: CDR1 DFQATT, CDR2 SNEGSKA (reference sequence). CDR3 length equals 13 residues. For the CDR3, the DNA is TGCAGTGTGAGGGGCCAGGGAGGAAACACCATATATTTT. It codes for CSVRGQGGNTIYF.

The sample holds many counts of this clonotype. The rearrangement links TRBV5-1 to TRBJ2-3; no definite D call. CDR3 length: 13 amino acids. V lost 0 bases, J lost 6 bases, and 8 bases lay in between. Germline CDR1 and CDR2: SGHRS and YFSETQ. CDR3 residues: CASSLVVMDTQYF. CDR3 coding DNA: TGCGCCAGCAGCTTGGTGGTTATGGATACGCAGTATTTT.

This clonotype was seen a few times. The rearrangement uses TRBV29-1 and TRBJ2-5, with 10 bases lining up with TRBD2. V gave up 6 bases and J gave up 4 bases; unmatched junction bases: 5. This CDR3 has 13 amino acids. CDR1 and CDR2 from the germline V gene are SQVTM and ANQGSEA. The CDR3 sequence is CSVSSGRTETQYF. CDR3 DNA: TGCAGCGTCTCTAGCGGGAGAACAGAGACCCAGTACTTC.

This clonotype appeared many times. The chain recombines TRBV6-2 or TRBV6-3 with TRBJ2-5; 12 bases match TRBD2. J was trimmed by 6 bases and V by 4 bases; bases with no gene match: 6. CDR1 and CDR2 (germline): MNHEY, SVGEGT. CDR3 length equals 15 residues. The CDR3, as DNA: TGTGCCAGCAGTTTACTAGCGGGAGGCGCGAAGACCCAGTACTTC. It specifies CASSLLAGGAKTQYF.

This clonotype was counted at least ten times. The chain joins TRBV28 to TRBJ1-5; D is ambiguous. The CDR3 runs to 15 residues. Looked up from germline, CDR1 is MDHEN and CDR2 is SYDVKM. V lost 7 bases to trimming and J lost 0 bases, with 13 bases between them. CDR3 loop: CASTADNYSNQPQHF. As DNA, the CDR3 is TGTGCCAGCACGGCAGACAATTATAGCAATCAGCCCCAGCATTTT.

In its sample, this clonotype was seen many times. In nucleotides, the CDR3 is TGTGCCAGCACCCCGGGCGGAGCGCCAGATACGCAGTATTTT. Amino acids: CASTPGGAPDTQYF. The J gene is TRBJ2-3, the V gene TRBV7-2, with D unclear. The germline CDR1 and CDR2 sequences are SGHTA and FQGNSA. V lost 7 bases and J lost 4, with 15 bases in between. CDR3 length equals 14 residues.

Comments on this clonotype: A read error may explain this, as a much larger clone is one base away. The V gene is TRBV12-3 or TRBV12-4, the J gene TRBJ2-7; D call uncertain. V was trimmed by 2 bases and J by 3 bases, leaving 8 bases between them. This CDR3 contains 13 residues. CDR3 amino acids: CASSLQDDYEQYF. CDR3 coding DNA: TGTGCCAGCAGTTTACAGGATGACTACGAGCAGTACTTC.

This clonotype appeared many times. The rearrangement uses TRBV4-2 and TRBJ2-7; the D is unclear. Germline V gene sequence: CDR1 LGHNA, CDR2 YNFKEQ. V lost 0 bases and J 2 bases, leaving 5 bases between the germline ends. CDR3 length: 13 residues. The CDR3, as DNA: TGTGCCAGCAGCCAAGATGACACCTACGAGCAGTACTTC. It yields the protein CASSQDDTYEQYF.

CDR3 residues: CASSDRALAKNIQYF. The DNA for the CDR3 is TGTGCCAGCAGTGACAGGGCCCTAGCCAAAAACATTCAGTACTTC. The chain has TRBV2 and TRBJ2-4, with a weak D call TRBD1 (5 bases). The CDR3 is 15 residues long. Looked up from germline, CDR1 is SNHLY and CDR2 is FYNNEI. The ends were cut back, 3 bases at V and 0 bases at J, with 9 bases in the middle.

This clonotype was observed a few times. CDR3 region: CASSEGTSGSFTGELFF. The CDR3 DNA sequence: TGTGCCAGCAGCGAAGGGACTAGCGGGAGTTTTACCGGGGAGCTGTTTTTT. The chain combines TRBV11-3 with TRBJ2-2, with TRBD2 matching 14 bases. Germline CDR1 reads SGHNT; CDR2 reads YENEEA. The CDR3 covers 17 residues. Trimming took 5 bases from V and 5 from J; bases not matched to a gene: 7.

A remark on this clonotype: At one end the junction does not follow the germline gene, possibly because of a read error. The chain has TRBV27 and TRBJ2-1; 12 positions match TRBD2. This CDR3 is built from 16 residues. Germline CDR1 is MNHEY and CDR2 is SMNVEV (reference sequence). CDR3 sequence reads: CAGSLRLTSGSKKQFF. CDR3 in DNA: TGCGCCGGCAGTTTAAGGCTGACTAGCGGGAGCAAGAAGCAGTTCTTC.

The chain combines TRBV13 with TRBJ2-3; D assignment may be TRBD1 or TRBD2 (6 bases each). Germline CDR1 and CDR2: PRHDT and FYEKMQ (reference sequence). V shed 7 bases and J shed 2 bases, with 16 bases lying between them. The CDR3 is 15 amino acids. The CDR3 bases are TGTGCCAGCATGGTGGGGGCGGGGATCACAGATACGCAGTATTTT. Translation gives CASMVGAGITDTQYF.

Ten or more counts support this clonotype. The rearrangement links TRBV12-3 or TRBV12-4 to TRBJ2-3; D uncertain. There are 14 residues in the CDR3. Trimming cost V 2 bases and J 4 bases, with 10 bases left between them. The DNA for the CDR3 is TGTGCCAGCAGTTTATCAACAGCTTCAGATACGCAGTATTTT. This gives the protein CASSLSTASDTQYF.

This clonotype was recorded a few times. The V call is TRBV30, the J call TRBJ2-3, with 11 positions matching TRBD1. The CDR3 runs to 17 residues. Germline CDR1 reads GTSNPN; CDR2 reads SVGIG (reference sequence). The trim removed 4 bases at V and 1 base at J, leaving 10 bases unmatched. The CDR3 nucleotides are TGTGCCTGGACTGGGACAGGGGGAATTGGTGGCACAGATACGCAGTATTTT. Translation: CAWTGTGGIGGTDTQYF.

With regard to this clonotype: The junction departs from germline at one end; a sequencing error may be responsible. V usage is TRBV7-2 and J usage is TRBJ2-7, with no clear D. Per the germline V gene, CDR1 is SGHTA and CDR2 is FQGNSA. The CDR3 length is 12 residues. In DNA, the CDR3 is TGTGCCAGCAGCGTAGCTAACTACGAGCAGTACTTC. Translated, it gives CASSVANYEQYF.

This clonotype was counted between two and nine times. A clone one base away is much larger, so this may be a read error. The chain has TRBV20-1 and TRBJ2-2; possible D gene TRBD2, 6 bases. The V gene's germline CDR1 is DFQATT and CDR2 SNEGSKA (reference sequence). This CDR3 contains 12 residues. CDR3 bases: TGCAGTGCCCAGGGTGAACGCGGGAAGCTGTTTTTT. Amino acids: CSAQGERGKLFF.

The chain recombines TRBV10-3 with TRBJ2-5, with 7 bases lining up with TRBD1. This CDR3 contains 14 residues. Germline V gene data show CDR1 as ENHRY and CDR2 as SYGVKD. Trimming removed 3 bases from V and 5 bases from J; junction bases left unmatched: 6. The CDR3 DNA reads as TGTGCCATCAGTGAAGAGGGGGCTGGTGAGACCCAGTACTTC. It is translated as CAISEEGAGETQYF.

In this sample, this clonotype turned up many times. This sequence joins TRBV13 and TRBJ2-1, with D perhaps being TRBD1 or TRBD2 (5 bases each). The CDR3 consists of 14 residues. Trimming removed 4 bases at V and 5 bases at J, with 12 bases between. The germline gives CDR1 PRHDT, CDR2 FYEKMQ (reference sequence). The CDR3: CASSYRDPNNEQFF. For the CDR3, the DNA is TGTGCCAGCAGCTACCGGGACCCGAACAATGAGCAGTTCTTC.

This clonotype was counted between two and nine times. The conserved phenylalanine or tryptophan is not found at the CDR3 terminus, so this likely reflects a read error. Because the CDR3's place on the DNA is in doubt, the DNA is left out and the CDR3 is given as listed by TCRdb. The chain recombines TRBV14 with TRBJ2-1. With termini counted, the CDR3 has 16 amino acids. Germline lookup yields CDR1 SGHDN and CDR2 FVKESK. CDR3 protein: CASSLKPYRAYNEQSS.

A word on this clonotype: This may stem from a read error, because a much larger clone lies one nucleotide away. This chain joins TRBV11-2 and TRBJ1-1, with D perhaps matching TRBD1 (5 bases). Per the germline V gene, CDR1 is SGHAT and CDR2 is FQNNGV. The CDR3 length is 13 residues. In DNA, the CDR3 is TGTGCCATCAGCTTGAACGGGGGGACTGAAGCTTTCTTT. Translating gives CAISLNGGTEAFF. The entire variable domain, with the rest obtained from reference TRBV11-2 and TRBJ1-1, is as follows: EAGVAQSPRYKIIEKRQSVAFWCNPISGHATLYWYQQILGQGPKLLIQFQNNGVVDDSQLPKDRFSAERLKGVDSTLKIQPAKLEDSAVYLCAISLNGGTEAFFGQGTRLTVV.

This clonotype was detected only a few times. The chain joins TRBV7-9 to TRBJ2-1; D might be TRBD2 (8 bases). The CDR3 extends over 19 amino acids. V lost 8 bases to trimming and J lost 4 bases, with 30 bases between them. In germline, CDR1 is SEHNR, CDR2 FQNEAQ (reference sequence). This CDR3 is CASRLTGASGRAQYNEQFF. The CDR3 DNA reads as TGTGCCAGCCGGCTTACAGGGGCCAGCGGGAGAGCCCAATACAATGAGCAGTTCTTC. The complete variable domain, with remaining parts taken from reference TRBV7-9 and TRBJ2-1, reads DTGVSQNPRHKITKRGQNVTFRCDPISEHNRLYWYRQTLGQGPEFLTYFQNEAQLEKSRLLSDRFSAERPKGSFSTLEIQRTEQGDSAMYLCASRLTGASGRAQYNEQFFGPGTRLTVL.

This clonotype was detected many times. This chain links TRBV4-3 with TRBJ2-1, with D perhaps TRBD1 or TRBD2 (5 bases each). CDR1 and CDR2 from the germline V gene are LGHNA and YSLEER. V lost 7 bases, J lost 2 bases, and 15 bases lay in between. This CDR3 is built from 15 residues. The CDR3 sequence is CASNAGTGAYNEQFF. For the CDR3, the DNA is TGCGCCAGCAATGCCGGGACCGGGGCCTACAATGAGCAGTTCTTC.

This clonotype was observed many times. The genes are TRBV6-5 and TRBJ2-1, with TRBD2 matching 8 bases. This CDR3 spans 19 amino acids. The V segment lost 5 bases and the J segment 1 base; nucleotides outside the gene matches: 16. Germline CDR1 and CDR2: MNHEY and SVGAGI. Written as DNA, the CDR3 is TGTGCCAGCAGTCACCCCATGGGACTAGTGCGATGGTCCTACAATGAGCAGTTCTTC. Amino acid sequence: CASSHPMGLVRWSYNEQFF.

Many counts were recorded for this clonotype. The chain is built from TRBV11-3 and TRBJ2-5; D uncertain. Trimming cost V 6 bases and J 0 bases, with 14 bases left between them. Germline V gene data show CDR1 as SGHNT and CDR2 as YENEEA. CDR3 size: 15 residues. The CDR3 DNA is TGTGCCAGCAGTCAATCGGGCCAAGACCAAGAGACCCAGTACTTC. This gives the protein CASSQSGQDQETQYF.

J is TRBJ2-1 and V is TRBV6-2 or TRBV6-3, with a weak D call TRBD2 (7 bases). CDR3 size: 16 residues. Deletions cut 4 bases from V and 5 bases from J, with 18 bases between. Germline values: CDR1 MNHEY, CDR2 SVGEGT. In DNA form, the CDR3 reads TGTGCCAGCAGTTCCTTCAGGGGAGGGGCCAACAATGAGCAGTTCTTC. This sequence encodes CASSSFRGGANNEQFF.

This clonotype has ten or more counts. The V and J genes are TRBV9 and TRBJ2-3; 7 nucleotides match TRBD2. With V trimmed by 2 bases and J by 0 bases, 3 bases remained unmatched. The V gene's germline CDR1 is SGDLS and CDR2 YYNGEE. This CDR3 contains 15 residues. The CDR3 is CASSVHSGSTDTQYF. The DNA of the CDR3 is TGTGCCAGCAGCGTCCATAGCGGGAGCACAGATACGCAGTATTTT.

The CDR3 is CSARDSYYEQYF. The CDR3, as DNA: TGCAGTGCTAGGGACAGCTACTACGAGCAGTACTTC. V usage is TRBV20-1 and J usage is TRBJ2-7; a weak D match, TRBD1 (6 bases). CDR1 and CDR2 (germline): DFQATT, SNEGSKA (reference sequence). The V gene lost 3 bases and the J gene lost 3 bases, with 9 bases spanning the gap. This CDR3 has 12 residues.

This clonotype has only a few counts. A much larger clonotype is one base distant, so this may be a read error. The J gene is TRBJ2-2, the V gene TRBV6-6, with TRBD1 matching over 7 bases. V gave up 2 bases and J gave up 0 bases; unmatched junction bases: 0. The CDR3 loop spans 15 amino acids. The V gene's germline CDR1 is MNHNY and CDR2 SVGAGI (reference sequence). The CDR3 DNA follows: TGTGCCAGCAGTTACCAGGGGGCGAACACCGGGGAGCTGTTTTTT. The encoded protein is CASSYQGANTGELFF.